This is a list of T cell receptor beta chains from one sample in a study of CD8+CD57+ T cells in acquired aplastic anemia. From the reads, TCRdb called clonotypes with MiXCR, one entry per CDR3 protein. Here the sample spans 200,000 or so distinct CDR3 sequences, approximately 48% being singletons. Sequenced material: sorted CD4+, CD8+, or CD8+CD57+ T cells (not recorded which) from PBMCs. The receptors come from a human donor with aplastic anemia. Both conserved end residues are part of each CDR3. A D gene is named only where the DNA matches it firmly. Clone size is given for some rows only: seen once, a few or many times, or a class if the clone is expanded.

abundance	d_gene	v_gene	j_gene	CDR3nt	CDR3aa
.	.	TRBV7-9	TRBJ2-5	TGTGCCAGCAGCGAGAACAAAGAGACCCAGTACTTC	CASSENKETQYF
.	TRBD2	TRBV11-2	TRBJ2-1	TGTGCCAGCAGCTTGTCTAGCGGGAGGCCCTACAATGAGCAGTTCTTC	CASSLSSGRPYNEQFF
.	.	TRBV29-1	TRBJ1-5	TGCAGCGTTGTATCGGGCGGCAATCAGCCCCAGCATTTT	CSVVSGGNQPQHF
many	.	TRBV7-8	TRBJ1-2	TGTGCCAGCAGCTCGGGACGGCGGGGCTACACCTTC	CASSSGRRGYTF
.	.	TRBV29-1	TRBJ2-7	TGCAGCGTTGAAGAAGTAGGGGCAGGGAGCGACGAGCAGTACTTC	CSVEEVGAGSDEQYF
.	TRBD1	TRBV15	TRBJ2-5	TGTGCCCCGCGACAGGGTGGGGAGACCCAGTACTTC	CAPRQGGETQYF
.	.	TRBV29-1	TRBJ2-7	TGCAGCGTGTTGGCCAGGGGATCCTACGAGCAGTACTTC	CSVLARGSYEQYF
.	.	TRBV20-1	TRBJ2-7	TGCAGTGCTTCCCAGGGCCGGGACAAAATCTACGAGCAGTACTTC	CSASQGRDKIYEQYF
few	.	TRBV29-1	TRBJ1-3	TGCAGCGCGGACAGTGACTCTGGAAACACCATATATTTT	CSADSDSGNTIYF
many	.	TRBV14	TRBJ1-2	TGTGCCAGCAGCCAGGGAGCGGACTATGGCTACACCTTC	CASSQGADYGYTF
many	.	TRBV6-5	TRBJ2-7	TGTGCCAGCAGTTACCGGGGACCACAGAAGAGGTCCTACGAGCAGTACTTC	CASSYRGPQKRSYEQYF
many	.	TRBV12-3/TRBV12-4	TRBJ2-7	TGTGCCAGCAGCAAGGCAGGGACGGACTACGAGCAGTACTTC	CASSKAGTDYEQYF
many	TRBD2	TRBV24-1	TRBJ2-2	TGTGCCACCAGTTCAGAACTAGCGGGAGGATATGACGGGGAGCTGTTTTTT	CATSSELAGGYDGELFF
medium-sized	.	TRBV24-1	TRBJ2-3	TGTGCCACCAGTGATCCAGGCACAGATACGCAGTATTTT	CATSDPGTDTQYF
few	.	TRBV20-1	TRBJ2-7	TGCAGTACTACCCGGGGAGGGGGCGCGTCCGAGCAGTACTTC	CSTTRGGGASEQYF
many	.	TRBV2	TRBJ2-5	TGTGCCAGCAATCAAGATATGGAGACCCAGTACTTC	CASNQDMETQYF
.	.	TRBV6-2/TRBV6-3	TRBJ2-2	TGTGCCAGCAGTTACTCGATCAGGGTATGGGACACCGGGGAGCTGTTTTTT	CASSYSIRVWDTGELFF
many	TRBD1	TRBV6-1	TRBJ1-6	TGTGCCAGCAGAACCGGACAGGATAATTCACCCCTCCACTTT	CASRTGQDNSPLHF
.	.	TRBV25-1	TRBJ1-2	TGTGCCAGCAGTGCAACAGGGAGTTATGGCTACACCTTC	CASSATGSYGYTF
once	.	TRBV19	TRBJ1-1	TGTGCCAGTATAGACAGTTTACGGGCTGAAGCTTTCTTT	CASIDSLRAEAFF
many	.	TRBV12-3/TRBV12-4	TRBJ2-2	TGTGCCAGCAGCTTACTCCGGACCGGGGAGCTGTTTTTT	CASSLLRTGELFF
once	.	TRBV2	TRBJ2-7	TGTGCCAGCAGTGAAGGGTCAGGAACCTACGAGCAGTACTTC	CASSEGSGTYEQYF
.	.	TRBV15	TRBJ1-2	TGTGCCACCAGCAGAGAAGGGATTGCTAACTATGGCTACACCTTC	CATSREGIANYGYTF
few	TRBD2	TRBV14	TRBJ2-5	TGTGCCAGCAGCCAATCACCCGGGGGACTAGCGGCCTTC	CASSQSPGGLAAF
.	.	TRBV29-1	TRBJ2-7	TGCAGCGTTCAAGGGGCAACGTCCTACGAGCAGTACTTC	CSVQGATSYEQYF
many	.	TRBV5-1	TRBJ2-1	TGCGCCAGCAGCTTGGAACAGGCCGAGCAGTTCTTC	CASSLEQAEQFF
few	.	TRBV7-9	TRBJ1-2	TGTGCCAGCAGGACAACAGAGAACTATGGCTACACCTTC	CASRTTENYGYTF
.	TRBD1	TRBV5-5	TRBJ1-2	TGTGCCAGCAGCGTCGGGACAGGGCATGAAGGCTACACCTTC	CASSVGTGHEGYTF
.	.	TRBV25-1	TRBJ2-1	TGTGCCAGCTCCCGCGAACAGGGTTTGGCCTACAATGAGCAGTTCTTC	CASSREQGLAYNEQFF
.	.	TRBV7-2	TRBJ2-7	TGTGCCAGCAGCTTAACCATGTTAGAGCAGTACTTC	CASSLTMLEQYF
.	.	TRBV14	TRBJ2-1	TGTGCCAGCAGCCAAATAAGGGCAACTTACAATGAGCAGTTCTTC	CASSQIRATYNEQFF
.	.	TRBV14	TRBJ2-1	TGTGCCAGCAGCCAAGATAAGAAGCAGTTCTTC	CASSQDKKQFF
.	.	TRBV24-1	TRBJ2-1	TGTGCCACCAGTGATTTTAACGCCGGCTACAATGAGCAGTTCTTC	CATSDFNAGYNEQFF
many	.	TRBV7-8	TRBJ1-3	TGTGCCAGCAGCCCCGTCCAGAGCGGAAACACCATATATTTT	CASSPVQSGNTIYF
many	TRBD2	TRBV19	TRBJ2-7	TGTGCCAGTAGTATAGATGTTGGGGGAGGGCCCAGCTCCTACGAGCAGTACTTC	CASSIDVGGGPSSYEQYF
.	.	TRBV20-1	TRBJ2-7	TGCAGTGCTAGCGGGAGTAACGAGCAGTACTTC	CSASGSNEQYF
few	.	TRBV10-2	TRBJ1-1	TGCGCCAGCAGTGCAGTGAACACTGAAGCTTTCTTT	CASSAVNTEAFF
many	TRBD1	TRBV5-1	TRBJ1-2	TGCGCCAGCAGCGGAGAAATCGGACAGGGGCACCACTATGGCTACACCTTC	CASSGEIGQGHHYGYTF
many	TRBD1	TRBV19	TRBJ1-1	TGTGCCAGTAGCGGACAGGCTAACACTGAAGCTTTCTTT	CASSGQANTEAFF
many	TRBD1	TRBV9	TRBJ1-2	TGTGCCAGCAGCAAGGGACAGGGGTATGGCTACACCTTC	CASSKGQGYGYTF
.	.	TRBV6-2/TRBV6-3	TRBJ2-5	TGTGCCAGCAGTTACTCGAGGGTTACACAAGAGACCCAGTACTTC	CASSYSRVTQETQYF
.	.	TRBV20-1	TRBJ2-5	TGCAGTGCAAGAGATCAGGAGACCCAGTACTTC	CSARDQETQYF
once	.	TRBV11-2	TRBJ2-3	TGTGCCACCCAACGCACAGATACGCAGTATTTT	CATQRTDTQYF
.	.	TRBV28	TRBJ2-5	TGTGCCAGCACGGAGGGGGGAGGGGGAGAGACCCAGTACTTC	CASTEGGGGETQYF